Below are 14 T cell receptor beta chains sequenced from a single sample in a study of control samples from healthy donors and cancer patients. TCRdb keeps only in-frame clones here, not all; method: immunoSEQ multiplex PCR. The sample yields some 120,000 clones, approximately 90% seen once. Sequencing was performed on PBMCs. These receptors originate from a woman in her 50s with colorectal cancer.

This rearrangement joins TRBV5-1 to TRBJ2-1; 9 bases match TRBD2. CDR1 is SGHRS, CDR2 YFSETQ, per germline. This CDR3 has 15 amino acids. V trimming: 0 bases; J trimming: 5 bases; junction bases outside the gene matches: 3. The DNA for the CDR3 is TGCGCCAGCAGCTTGGGTTGGACTAGCGACAATGAGCAGTTCTTC. Translation: CASSLGWTSDNEQFF.

V is TRBV7-2 and J is TRBJ2-1; TRBD2 matches at 15 bases. The V and J ends lost 3 bases and 9 bases, in that order; junction bases with no gene match: 6. CDR3 size: 16 residues. CDR1 is SGHTA and CDR2 is FQGNSA in the germline V gene. CDR3 bases: TGTGCCAGCAGCTTTTCGGGACTAGCGGGGGGCCTTGAGCAGTTCTTC. It specifies CASSFSGLAGGLEQFF.

The chain uses TRBV6-5 and TRBJ1-5; the D gene is possibly TRBD1 (6 bases). CDR1 is MNHEY, CDR2 SVGAGI, per germline. Trimming pared 7 bases from V and 1 base from J, leaving 14 bases between. This CDR3 region has 15 residues. The CDR3 region is CASKNREGSNQPQHF. In DNA, the CDR3 is TGTGCCAGCAAGAACAGGGAGGGAAGCAATCAGCCCCAGCATTTT.

The genes are TRBV7-8 and TRBJ2-1, with D unresolved. Trimming took off 5 bases at V and 6 bases at J, with 14 bases between the two ends. The germline V gene has CDR1 SGHVS and CDR2 FQNEAQ. The CDR3 has 14 residues. The CDR3, as DNA: TGTGCCAGCAGCCGACGCTTTTTAGTCAATGAGCAGTTCTTC. This gives the protein CASSRRFLVNEQFF.

V is TRBV30 and J is TRBJ1-6; D is undetermined. CDR3 length: 15 residues. V was cut by 3 bases and J by 0 bases, with 9 bases left in between. Germline V gives CDR1 GTSNPN, CDR2 SVGIG (reference sequence). In DNA form, the CDR3 reads TGTGCCTGGAGGTCGGGGAGCTCCTATAATTCACCCCTCCACTTT. This sequence encodes CAWRSGSSYNSPLHF. Looking up the rest from reference TRBV30 and TRBJ1-6 gives the full variable domain: SQTIHQWPATLVQPVGSPLSLECTVEGTSNPNLYWYRQAAGRGLQLLFYSVGIGQISSEVPQNLSASRPQDRQFILSSKKLLLSDSGFYLCAWRSGSSYNSPLHFGNGTRLTVT.

This clone is a singleton in its sample. The V gene is TRBV10-2, the J gene TRBJ2-5; D call uncertain. This CDR3 contains 12 residues. With 8 bases removed from V and 5 bases from J, the gap between germline ends came to 12 bases. Germline V gene lookup returns CDR1 WSHSY and CDR2 SAAADI. The CDR3 sequence: CASGYPGETQYF. As DNA, the CDR3 is TGCGCCAGCGGTTACCCCGGGGAGACCCAGTACTTC.

The chain combines TRBV2 with TRBJ1-2; tentatively, D is TRBD1 (5 bases). V was pared by 8 bases and J by 6 bases, with 19 bases between. The V gene's germline CDR1 is SNHLY and CDR2 FYNNEI. This CDR3 spans 14 amino acids. Here the CDR3 DNA reads TGTGCCAGCGGACTACGGGGGGGGAACGATGGCTACACCTTC. Translated, it gives CASGLRGGNDGYTF.

This chain connects TRBV2 to TRBJ1-1; no definite D call. V lost 1 base, J lost 0 bases, and 9 bases lay in between. This CDR3 contains 15 residues. Germline V CDR1 and CDR2: SNHLY, FYNNEI. The CDR3 sequence is CASSEGPPLNTEAFF. The CDR3 coding sequence is TGTGCCAGCAGTGAAGGGCCCCCACTGAACACTGAAGCTTTCTTT. Looking up the rest from reference TRBV2 and TRBJ1-1 gives the full variable domain: EPEVTQTPSHQVTQMGQEVILRCVPISNHLYFYWYRQILGQKVEFLVSFYNNEISEKSEIFDDQFSVERPDGSNFTLKIRSTKLEDSAMYFCASSEGPPLNTEAFFGQGTRLTVV.

The rearrangement links TRBV3-1 (or the pseudogene TRBV3-2) to TRBJ2-7; D call uncertain. CDR3 size: 14 residues. The germline V gene encodes CDR1 LGHDT and CDR2 YNNKEL (reference sequence). Trimming removed 0 bases at V and 7 bases at J, with 13 bases between. CDR3 DNA sequence: TGTGCCAGCAGCCAAGAGGGTGGCCGGAGTGAGCAGTACTTC. Protein sequence: CASSQEGGRSEQYF.

The chain couples TRBV5-1 to TRBJ2-3; D is ambiguous. The germline V gene has CDR1 SGHRS and CDR2 YFSETQ. The CDR3 sequence is 13 residues long. Trimming took 0 bases from V and 3 from J, leaving 5 bases between them. The CDR3 DNA is TGCGCCAGCAGCTTGGAAGCGACAGATACGCAGTATTTT. It codes for CASSLEATDTQYF.

This sequence joins TRBV6-1 and TRBJ1-5; D is uncertain. Germline V gene sequence: CDR1 MNHNS, CDR2 SASEGT. V dropped 3 bases and J dropped 3 bases, with 9 bases sitting between them. This CDR3 is 14 amino acids long. The DNA of the CDR3 is TGTGCCAGCAGTGAGCGGAGAGACAATCAGCCCCAGCATTTT. Its protein product is CASSERRDNQPQHF.

The chain is built from TRBV5-1 and TRBJ2-6, with D possibly TRBD1 on 6 matching bases. The CDR3 covers 18 residues. The germline gives CDR1 SGHRS, CDR2 YFSETQ. The V gene lost 0 bases and the J gene lost 2 bases, with 15 bases spanning the gap. DNA for the CDR3: TGCGCCAGCAGCTTGGAGGGCAGGGGATTGGCTGGGGCCAACGTCCTGACTTTC. Translation: CASSLEGRGLAGANVLTF.

A remark on this clone: Other DNA sequences in this sample translate to the same CDR3. This chain links TRBV5-1 with TRBJ1-4; D is unresolved. CDR3 length: 14 amino acids. V lost 0 bases, J lost 7 bases, and 10 bases lay in between. Germline CDR1 reads SGHRS; CDR2 reads YFSETQ. The CDR3 loop reads CASSLGGNGEKLFF. CDR3 DNA sequence: TGCGCCAGCAGCTTGGGAGGGAATGGTGAAAAACTGTTTTTT.

V and J are TRBV2 and TRBJ2-7; the D gene is possibly TRBD2 (6 bases). The germline gives CDR1 SNHLY, CDR2 FYNNEI. V lost 2 bases and J lost 4, with 15 bases in between. The CDR3 loop spans 15 amino acids. The CDR3 DNA sequence: TGTGCCAGCAGTGAACGGGAGACCCCCGGTTACGAGCAGTACTTC. Its protein product is CASSERETPGYEQYF.